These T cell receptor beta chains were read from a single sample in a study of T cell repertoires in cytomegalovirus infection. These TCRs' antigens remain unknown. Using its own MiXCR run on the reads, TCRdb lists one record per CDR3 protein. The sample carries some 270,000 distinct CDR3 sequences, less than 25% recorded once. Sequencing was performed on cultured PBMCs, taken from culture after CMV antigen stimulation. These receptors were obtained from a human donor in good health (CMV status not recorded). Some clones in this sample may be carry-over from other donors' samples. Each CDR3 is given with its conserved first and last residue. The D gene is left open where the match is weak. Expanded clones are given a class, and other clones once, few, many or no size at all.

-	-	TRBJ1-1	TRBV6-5	TGTGCCAGCAGTATCACAGGGCTCAGTGAAGCTTTCTTT	CASSITGLSEAFF
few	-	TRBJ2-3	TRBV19	TGTGCCAGTGGTAGGATAGATTCCACAGATACGCAGTATTTT	CASGRIDSTDTQYF
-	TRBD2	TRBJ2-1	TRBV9	TGTGCCAGCAGCCTAAGATCCGCGGGAGTCTCAGGGAATGAGCAGTTCTTC	CASSLRSAGVSGNEQFF
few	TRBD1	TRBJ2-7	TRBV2	TGTGCCAGCAGGGGACAGGTCAACGAGCAGTACTTC	CASRGQVNEQYF
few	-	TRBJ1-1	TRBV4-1	TGCGCCAGCAGCCAAGATGGAAGGGCCACTGAAGCTTTCTTT	CASSQDGRATEAFF
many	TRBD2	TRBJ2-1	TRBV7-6	TGTGCCAGCAGCGCCTCGTCACTAGCGAGAACCTACAATGAGCAGTTCTTC	CASSASSLARTYNEQFF
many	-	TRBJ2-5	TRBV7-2	TGTGCCAGCAGTAGTCGCGGACTTCTCTTGAGTGAGACCCAGTACTTC	CASSSRGLLLSETQYF
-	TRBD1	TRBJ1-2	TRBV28	TGTGCCAGCTCAGACGGGCCAGGGGGCTATGGCTACACCTTC	CASSDGPGGYGYTF
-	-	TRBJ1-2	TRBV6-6	TGTGCCAGCAGTTACTCGCTTAGACGGGACTCCCAAAAGAGTGGCTACACCTTC	CASSYSLRRDSQKSGYTF
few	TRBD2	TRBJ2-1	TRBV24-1	TGTGCCACCAGTGATTTAGGGACTAGCGGGACTAATGAGCAGTTCTTC	CATSDLGTSGTNEQFF
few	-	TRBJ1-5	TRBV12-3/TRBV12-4	TGTGCCAGCAGTGTCAGGGATGGCAATCAGCCCCAGCATTTT	CASSVRDGNQPQHF
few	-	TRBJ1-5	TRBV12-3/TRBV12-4	TGTGCCAGCAGTTTTAGCAGAAGCAGCAATCAGCCCCAGCATTTT	CASSFSRSSNQPQHF
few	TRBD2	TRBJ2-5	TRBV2	TGTGCCAGCAGTGATGGAGGACTAGCGGGAGTTGGGGAGACCCAGTACTTC	CASSDGGLAGVGETQYF
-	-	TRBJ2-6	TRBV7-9	TGTGCCAGCAGCCCCGGTCCTGGGGCCAACGTCCTGACTTTC	CASSPGPGANVLTF
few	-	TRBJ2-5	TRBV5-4	TGTGCCAGCAGCAAGGAAGAGACCCAGTACTTC	CASSKEETQYF
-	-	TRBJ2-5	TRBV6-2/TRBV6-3	TGTGCCAGCAGTCCGGGCCACAGCTCCACCCAGTACTTC	CASSPGHSSTQYF
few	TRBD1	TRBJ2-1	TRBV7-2	TGTGCCAGCAGCGTCCGGGACAGGGTATACAATGAGCAGTTCTTC	CASSVRDRVYNEQFF
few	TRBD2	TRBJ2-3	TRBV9	TGTGCCAGCAGCGTAGGCGGGGTGCGGGAGCACACAGATACGCAGTATTTT	CASSVGGVREHTDTQYF
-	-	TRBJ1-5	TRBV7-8	TGTGCCAGCAGCTCCGACCCGTTGACGGTCCCAAATCAGCCCCAGCATTTT	CASSSDPLTVPNQPQHF
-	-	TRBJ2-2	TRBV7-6	TGTGCCAGCAGCTTAGAAGTGGGCACCGGGGAGCTGTTTTTT	CASSLEVGTGELFF
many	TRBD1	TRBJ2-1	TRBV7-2	TGTGCCAGCAGCTTACAGGGGGCCACATACAATGAGCAGTTCTTC	CASSLQGATYNEQFF
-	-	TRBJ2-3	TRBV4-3	TGCGCCAGCAGCCCCGCGGACTCCCCCACAGATACGCAGTATTTT	CASSPADSPTDTQYF
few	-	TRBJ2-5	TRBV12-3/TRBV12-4	TGTGCCAGCAGGAACAAAGAGACCCAGTACTTC	CASRNKETQYF
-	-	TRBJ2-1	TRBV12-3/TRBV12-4	TGTGCCAGCAGTTTAGTATCGACCAGTGAGCAGTTCTTC	CASSLVSTSEQFF
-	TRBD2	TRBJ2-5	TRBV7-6	TGTGCCAGCAGCCCAATACTAGCGGGAGAGACCCAGTACTTC	CASSPILAGETQYF
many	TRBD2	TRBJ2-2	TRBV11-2	TGTGCCAGCAGCTGGCCGACCAGCGGGAGTTCCCCCGGGGAGCTGTTTTTT	CASSWPTSGSSPGELFF
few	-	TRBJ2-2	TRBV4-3	TGCGCCAGCAGCCAAACGCTTCGAACGAACACCGGGGAGCTGTTTTTT	CASSQTLRTNTGELFF
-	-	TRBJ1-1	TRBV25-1	TGTGCCAGCAGTGAATTAGCGGGAGGGGGAACTGAAGCTTTCTTT	CASSELAGGGTEAFF
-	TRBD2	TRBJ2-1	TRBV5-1	TGCGCCAGCAGCTTGGTTCTAGCGGGAGCCAATGAGCAGTTCTTC	CASSLVLAGANEQFF
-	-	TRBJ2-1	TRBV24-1	TGTGCCACCAGTGATCCAGACCACGAGCCCTACAATGAGCAGTTCTTC	CATSDPDHEPYNEQFF
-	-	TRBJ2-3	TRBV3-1	TGTGCCACCCTCAGCTTCGCAGATACGCAGTATTTT	CATLSFADTQYF
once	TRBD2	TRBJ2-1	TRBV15	TGTGCCACCAGCAGAGTGGCCGGGATAGCGGGAGTAAGTAACAATGAGCAGTTCTTC	CATSRVAGIAGVSNNEQFF
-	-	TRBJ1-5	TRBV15	TGTGCCACCAGCAGACCAGAGCTAGTCAATCAGCCCCAGCATTTT	CATSRPELVNQPQHF
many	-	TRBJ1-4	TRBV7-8	TGTGCCAGCAGCTTAGAGGGAGGGGGAGTGATTAATGAAAAACTGTTTTTT	CASSLEGGGVINEKLFF
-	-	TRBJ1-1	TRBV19	TGTGCCAGTAGTACCTCTGGGGCCGGAGAAGCTTTCTTT	CASSTSGAGEAFF
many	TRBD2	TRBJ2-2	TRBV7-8	TGTGCCAGCACCCTACACCCACTAGCGGCCCTGGCAGGGGCATACACCGGGGAGCTGTTTTTT	CASTLHPLAALAGAYTGELFF
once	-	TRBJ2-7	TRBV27	TGTGCCAGCAGTTTGGCAGGGGTCCACGAGCAGTACTTC	CASSLAGVHEQYF
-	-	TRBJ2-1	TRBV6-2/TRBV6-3	TGTGCCAGCAGTTACTCCTTACGGCAGGGGCTTCCCAATGAGCAGTTCTTC	CASSYSLRQGLPNEQFF
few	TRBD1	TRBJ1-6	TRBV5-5	TGTGCCAGCAGCTTCTTACAGGGGGCTTTGGCGAATTCACCCCTCCACTTT	CASSFLQGALANSPLHF
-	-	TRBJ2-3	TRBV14	TGTGCCAGCAGCCAAGATCCGGTGGATACGCAGTATTTT	CASSQDPVDTQYF
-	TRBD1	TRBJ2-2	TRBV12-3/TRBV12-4	TGTGCCAGCAGTCCACGTGAGGGGGCGTCTGGGGAGCTGTTTTTT	CASSPREGASGELFF
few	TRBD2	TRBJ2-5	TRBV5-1	TGCGCCAGCAGGGGACTAGGAGAGACCCAGTACTTC	CASRGLGETQYF
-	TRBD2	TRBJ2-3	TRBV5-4	TGTGCCAGCAGCTTGGGGACTAGCGGGAGGGCAGATACGCAGTATTTT	CASSLGTSGRADTQYF
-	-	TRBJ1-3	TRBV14	TGTGCCAGCAGCGAGCAGAGCTCTGGAAACACCATATATTTT	CASSEQSSGNTIYF
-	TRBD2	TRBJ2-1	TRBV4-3	TGCGCCAGCAGCCAAGGGGCGGGAGAGGCCAATGAGCAGTTCTTC	CASSQGAGEANEQFF
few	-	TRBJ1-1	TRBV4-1	TGCGCCAGCAGCTGGGCGAACACTGAAGCTTTCTTT	CASSWANTEAFF
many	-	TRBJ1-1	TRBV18	TGTGCCAGCTCAGAAGGGCAGCGGCAAGGTGAAGCTTTCTTT	CASSEGQRQGEAFF
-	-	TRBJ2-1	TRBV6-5	TGTGCCAGTAGTCTCCGGTGGGGGGAGAATGAGCAGTTCTTC	CASSLRWGENEQFF
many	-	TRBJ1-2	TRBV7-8	TGTGCCAGCAGCGATACAGGGCCCTATGGCTACACCTTC	CASSDTGPYGYTF
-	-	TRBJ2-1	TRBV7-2	TGTGCCAGCAGCGGTGACATGGGGAGATACAATGAGCAGTTCTTC	CASSGDMGRYNEQFF
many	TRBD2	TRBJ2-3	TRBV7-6	TGTGCCAGCAGCTTATGGGGGAGGGTGACAGATACGCAGTATTTT	CASSLWGRVTDTQYF
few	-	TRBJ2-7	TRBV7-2	TGTGCCAGCAGCCTTTTCAGTTGGTCGCCCGAGCAGTACTTC	CASSLFSWSPEQYF
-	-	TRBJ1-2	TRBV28	TGTGCCAGCAGGAAGGGAACCACAGGGTTGGGTTGGCGCTACACCTTC	CASRKGTTGLGWRYTF
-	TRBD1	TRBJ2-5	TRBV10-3	TGTGCCATCAGTGAAGGTGACAGGGGGCACCAAGAGACCCAGTACTTC	CAISEGDRGHQETQYF
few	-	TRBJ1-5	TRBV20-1	TGCAGTGCCCTCCTTAGGGCTAACAATCAGCCCCAGCATTTT	CSALLRANNQPQHF
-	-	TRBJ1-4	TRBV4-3	TGCGCCAGCAGCCAAGATATGAGGAGGGGTGGCGAAAAACTGTTTTTT	CASSQDMRRGGEKLFF
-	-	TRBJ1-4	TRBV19	TGTGCCAGTAGACTCTCCGGGACACCCTATGCAACTAATGAAAAACTGTTTTTT	CASRLSGTPYATNEKLFF
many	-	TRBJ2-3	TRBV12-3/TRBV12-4	TGTGCCAGCAGCCCCGGGTCCGATACGCAGTATTTT	CASSPGSDTQYF
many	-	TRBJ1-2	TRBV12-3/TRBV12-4	TGTGCCAGCAGTGGAGACTATGGCTACACCTTC	CASSGDYGYTF
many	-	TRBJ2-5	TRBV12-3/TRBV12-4	TGTGCCAGCAGCTCTCGAAACCAAGAGACCCAGTACTTC	CASSSRNQETQYF